The following is a T cell receptor beta chain sequence with its context. The CDR3 is made up of 17 amino acids. This sample is part of a study of cytomegalovirus exposure and HLA in healthy donors. PCR employed 60 Vbeta and 13 Jbeta primers. Sequenced by immunoSEQ multiplex PCR; TCRdb stores in-frame clones only, minus some. The sample shows roughly 180,000 clones, 76% of them seen only once. Sequencing was carried out using PBMCs. The receptor's source is a female donor in good health and CMV-seronegative. This rearrangement joins TRBV7-5 to TRBJ2-1; TRBD2 reflects the table's D call only, with no check against the DNA. TRBV7-5 is a pseudogene. CDR3 in DNA: TGTGTCAGAAGCTTAGTTTCCTGCGGGGGGACCTACAATGAGCAGTTCTTC. It is translated as CVRSLVSCGGTYNEQFF.